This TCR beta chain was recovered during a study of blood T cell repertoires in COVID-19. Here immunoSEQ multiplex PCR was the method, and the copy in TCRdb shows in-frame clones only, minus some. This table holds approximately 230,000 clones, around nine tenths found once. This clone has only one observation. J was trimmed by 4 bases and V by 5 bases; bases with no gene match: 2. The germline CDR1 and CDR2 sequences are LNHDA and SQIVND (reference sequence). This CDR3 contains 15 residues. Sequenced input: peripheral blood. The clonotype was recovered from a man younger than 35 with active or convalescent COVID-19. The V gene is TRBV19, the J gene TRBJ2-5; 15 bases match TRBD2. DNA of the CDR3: TGTGCCAGTAGTGGACTAGCGGGGGGGCGAGAGACCCAGTACTTC. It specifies CASSGLAGGRETQYF.